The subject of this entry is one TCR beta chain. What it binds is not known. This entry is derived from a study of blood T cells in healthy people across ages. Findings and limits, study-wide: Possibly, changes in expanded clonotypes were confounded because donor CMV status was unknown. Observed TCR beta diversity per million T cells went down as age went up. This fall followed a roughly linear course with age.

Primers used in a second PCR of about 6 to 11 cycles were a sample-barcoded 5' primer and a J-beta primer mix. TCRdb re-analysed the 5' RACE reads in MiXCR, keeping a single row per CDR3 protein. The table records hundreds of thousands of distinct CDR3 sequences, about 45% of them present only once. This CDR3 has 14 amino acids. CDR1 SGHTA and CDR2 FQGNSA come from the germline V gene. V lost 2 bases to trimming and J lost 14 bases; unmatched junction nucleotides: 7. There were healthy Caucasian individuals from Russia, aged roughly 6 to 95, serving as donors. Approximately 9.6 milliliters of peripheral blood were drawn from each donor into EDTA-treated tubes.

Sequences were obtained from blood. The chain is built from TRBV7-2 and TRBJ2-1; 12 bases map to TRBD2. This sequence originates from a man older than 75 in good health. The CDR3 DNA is TGTGCCAGCAGCTTATCTAGCGGGAGGGCCCCGGAGTTCTTC. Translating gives CASSLSSGRAPEFF.